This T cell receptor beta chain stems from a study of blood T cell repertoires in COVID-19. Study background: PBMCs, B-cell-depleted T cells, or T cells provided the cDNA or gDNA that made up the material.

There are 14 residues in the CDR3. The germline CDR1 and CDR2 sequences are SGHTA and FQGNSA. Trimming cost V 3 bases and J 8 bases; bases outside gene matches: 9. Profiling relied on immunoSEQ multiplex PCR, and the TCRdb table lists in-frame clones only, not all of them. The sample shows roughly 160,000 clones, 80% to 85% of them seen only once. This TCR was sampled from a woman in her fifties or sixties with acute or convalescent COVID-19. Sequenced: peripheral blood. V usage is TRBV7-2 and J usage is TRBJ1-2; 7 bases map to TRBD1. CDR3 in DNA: TGTGCCAGCAGCTTGCAGGGGGTCTTGGAGGGCTACACCTTC. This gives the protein CASSLQGVLEGYTF. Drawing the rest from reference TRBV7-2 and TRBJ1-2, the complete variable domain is GAGVSQSPSNKVTEKGKDVELRCDPISGHTALYWYRQSLGQGLEFLIYFQGNSAPDKSGLPSDRFSAERTGGSVSTLTIQRTQQEDSAVYLCASSLQGVLEGYTFGSGTRLTVV.